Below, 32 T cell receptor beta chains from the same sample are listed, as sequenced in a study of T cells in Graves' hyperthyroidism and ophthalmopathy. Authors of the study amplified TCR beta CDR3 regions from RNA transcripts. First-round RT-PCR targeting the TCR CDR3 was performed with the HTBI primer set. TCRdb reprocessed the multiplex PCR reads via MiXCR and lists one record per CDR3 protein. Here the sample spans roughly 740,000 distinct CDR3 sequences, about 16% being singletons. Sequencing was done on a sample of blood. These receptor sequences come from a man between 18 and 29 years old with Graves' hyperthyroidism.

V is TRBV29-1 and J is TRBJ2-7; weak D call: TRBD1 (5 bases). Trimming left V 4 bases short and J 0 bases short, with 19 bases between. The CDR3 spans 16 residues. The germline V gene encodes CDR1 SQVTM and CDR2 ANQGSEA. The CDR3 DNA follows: TGCAGCGTTGTACCCCCCACAGGCGAGAGCTCCTACGAGCAGTACTTC. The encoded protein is CSVVPPTGESSYEQYF.

For the CDR3, the DNA is TGTGCCAGCAGTCAACCGGGACAGGGGAATTCACCCCTCCACTTT. Its translation is CASSQPGQGNSPLHF. The J gene is TRBJ1-6, the V gene TRBV7-9; 10 nucleotides align to TRBD1. The CDR3 loop spans 15 amino acids. Losses at the gene ends were 6 bases for V and 7 bases for J; bases not matched to a gene: 6. Germline CDR1 SEHNR, CDR2 FQNEAQ (reference sequence).

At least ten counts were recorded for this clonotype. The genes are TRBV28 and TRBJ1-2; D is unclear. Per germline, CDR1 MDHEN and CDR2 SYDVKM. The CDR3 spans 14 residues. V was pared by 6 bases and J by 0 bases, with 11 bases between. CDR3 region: CASRRAPANYGYTF. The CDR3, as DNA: TGTGCCAGCAGACGGGCACCCGCTAACTATGGCTACACCTTC.

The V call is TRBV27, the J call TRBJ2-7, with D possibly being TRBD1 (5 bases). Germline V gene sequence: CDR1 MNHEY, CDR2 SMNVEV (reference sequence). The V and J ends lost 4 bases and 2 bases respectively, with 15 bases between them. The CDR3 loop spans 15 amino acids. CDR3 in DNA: TGTGCCAGCAGTTCCTACCCAGGGCCCACCTACGAGCAGTACTTC. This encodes CASSSYPGPTYEQYF.

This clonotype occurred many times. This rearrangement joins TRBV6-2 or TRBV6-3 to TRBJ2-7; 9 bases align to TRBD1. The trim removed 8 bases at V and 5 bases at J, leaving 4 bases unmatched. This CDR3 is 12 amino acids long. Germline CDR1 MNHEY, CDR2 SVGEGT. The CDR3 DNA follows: TGTGCCAGCGGACAGGGGATCAACGAGCAGTACTTC. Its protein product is CASGQGINEQYF.

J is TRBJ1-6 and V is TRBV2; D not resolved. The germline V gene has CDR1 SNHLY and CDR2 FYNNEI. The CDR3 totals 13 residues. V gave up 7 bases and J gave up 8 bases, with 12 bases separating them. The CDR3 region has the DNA TGTGCCAGCAATTCCGGTGTAGATTCACCCCTCCACTTT. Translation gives CASNSGVDSPLHF.

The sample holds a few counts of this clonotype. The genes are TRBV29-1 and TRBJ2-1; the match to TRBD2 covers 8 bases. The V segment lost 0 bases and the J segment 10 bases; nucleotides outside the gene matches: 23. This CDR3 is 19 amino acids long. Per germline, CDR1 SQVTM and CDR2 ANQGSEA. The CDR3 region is CSVEDLGDKVGLARDEQFF. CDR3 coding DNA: TGCAGCGTTGAAGATCTCGGGGACAAGGTTGGACTAGCTCGAGACGAGCAGTTCTTC.

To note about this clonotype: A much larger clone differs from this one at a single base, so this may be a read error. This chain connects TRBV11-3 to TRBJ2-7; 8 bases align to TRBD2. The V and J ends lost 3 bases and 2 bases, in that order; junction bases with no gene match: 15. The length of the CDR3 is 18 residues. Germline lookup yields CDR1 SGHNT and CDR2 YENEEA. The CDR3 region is CASSFPVRSTSEAYEQYF. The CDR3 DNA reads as TGTGCCAGCAGCTTTCCCGTTAGGTCGACTAGCGAGGCCTACGAGCAGTACTTC.

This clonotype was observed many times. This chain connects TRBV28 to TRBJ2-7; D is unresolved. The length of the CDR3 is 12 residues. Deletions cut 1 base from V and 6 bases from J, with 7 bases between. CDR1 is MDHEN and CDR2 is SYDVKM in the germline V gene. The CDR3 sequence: CASSLSPLEQYF. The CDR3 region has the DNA TGTGCCAGCAGTTTATCCCCCCTCGAGCAGTACTTC.

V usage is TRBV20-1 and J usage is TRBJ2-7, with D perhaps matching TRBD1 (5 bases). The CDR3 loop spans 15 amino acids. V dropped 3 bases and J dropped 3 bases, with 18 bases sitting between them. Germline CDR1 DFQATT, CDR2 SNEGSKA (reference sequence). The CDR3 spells CSASIVGQTIYEQYF. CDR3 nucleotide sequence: TGCAGTGCTAGCATCGTGGGGCAAACAATCTACGAGCAGTACTTC.

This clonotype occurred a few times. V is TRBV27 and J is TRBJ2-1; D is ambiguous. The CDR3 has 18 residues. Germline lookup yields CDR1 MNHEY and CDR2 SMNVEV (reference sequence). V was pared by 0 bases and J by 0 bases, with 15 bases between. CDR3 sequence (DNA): TGTGCCAGCAGTTTATCTGGCAGATTTACAAGCTCCTACAATGAGCAGTTCTTC. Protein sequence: CASSLSGRFTSSYNEQFF.

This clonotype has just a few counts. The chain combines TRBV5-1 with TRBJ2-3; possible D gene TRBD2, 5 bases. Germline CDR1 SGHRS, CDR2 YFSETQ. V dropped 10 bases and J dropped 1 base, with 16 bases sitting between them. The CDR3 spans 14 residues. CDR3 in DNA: TGCGCCCCCAGCTTCCGGGGATGCACAGATACGCAGTATTTT. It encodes CAPSFRGCTDTQYF.

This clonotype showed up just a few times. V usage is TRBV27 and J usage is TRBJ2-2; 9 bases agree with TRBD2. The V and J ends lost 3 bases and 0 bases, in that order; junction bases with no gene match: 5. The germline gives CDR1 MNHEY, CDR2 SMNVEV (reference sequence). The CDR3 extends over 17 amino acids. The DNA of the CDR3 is TGTGCCAGCAGTTTCCGTCTAGCGGGGACGAACACCGGGGAGCTGTTTTTT. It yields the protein CASSFRLAGTNTGELFF.

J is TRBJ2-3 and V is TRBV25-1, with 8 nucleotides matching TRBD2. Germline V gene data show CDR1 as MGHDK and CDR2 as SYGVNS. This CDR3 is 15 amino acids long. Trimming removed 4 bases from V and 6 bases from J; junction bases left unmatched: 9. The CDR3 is CASSGLAPAGDTQYF. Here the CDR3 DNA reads TGTGCCAGCAGTGGACTAGCGCCCGCCGGGGATACGCAGTATTTT.

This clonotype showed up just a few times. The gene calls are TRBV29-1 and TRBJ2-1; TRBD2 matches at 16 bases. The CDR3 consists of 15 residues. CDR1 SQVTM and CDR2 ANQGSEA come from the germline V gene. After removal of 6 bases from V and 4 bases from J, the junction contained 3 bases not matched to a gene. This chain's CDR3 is CSVQGLAGGYNEQFF. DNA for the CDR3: TGCAGCGTGCAGGGACTAGCGGGAGGGTACAATGAGCAGTTCTTC.

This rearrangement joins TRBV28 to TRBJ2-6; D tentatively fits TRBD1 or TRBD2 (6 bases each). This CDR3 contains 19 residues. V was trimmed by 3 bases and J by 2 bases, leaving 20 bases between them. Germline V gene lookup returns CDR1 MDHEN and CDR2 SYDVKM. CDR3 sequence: CASSFTGSLRGPGANVLTF. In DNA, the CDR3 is TGTGCCAGCAGTTTCACCGGATCCCTCCGGGGGCCTGGGGCCAACGTCCTGACTTTC. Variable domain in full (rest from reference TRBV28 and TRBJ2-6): DVKVTQSSRYLVKRTGEKVFLECVQDMDHENMFWYRQDPGLGLRLIYFSYDVKMKEKGDIPEGYSVSREKKERFSLILESASTNQTSMYLCASSFTGSLRGPGANVLTFGAGSRLTVL.

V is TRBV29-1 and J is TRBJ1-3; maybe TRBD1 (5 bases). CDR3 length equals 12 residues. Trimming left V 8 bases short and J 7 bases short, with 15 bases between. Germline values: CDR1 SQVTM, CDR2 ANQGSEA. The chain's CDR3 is CSIRQGPNTIYF. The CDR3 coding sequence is TGCAGCATCCGTCAGGGCCCCAACACCATATATTTT. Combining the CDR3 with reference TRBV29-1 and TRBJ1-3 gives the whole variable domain SAVISQKPSRDICQRGTSLTIQCQVDSQVTMMFWYRQQPGQSLTLIATANQGSEATYESGFVIDKFPISRPNLTFSTLTVSNMSPEDSSIYLCSIRQGPNTIYFGEGSWLTVV.

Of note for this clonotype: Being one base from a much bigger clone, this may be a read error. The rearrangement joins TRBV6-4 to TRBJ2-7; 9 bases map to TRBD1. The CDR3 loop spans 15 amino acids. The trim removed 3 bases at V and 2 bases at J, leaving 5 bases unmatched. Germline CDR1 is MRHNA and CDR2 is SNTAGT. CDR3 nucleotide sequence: TGTGCCAGCAGTGAAGAAGGACAGGGGCCCTACGAGCAGTACTTC. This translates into CASSEEGQGPYEQYF.

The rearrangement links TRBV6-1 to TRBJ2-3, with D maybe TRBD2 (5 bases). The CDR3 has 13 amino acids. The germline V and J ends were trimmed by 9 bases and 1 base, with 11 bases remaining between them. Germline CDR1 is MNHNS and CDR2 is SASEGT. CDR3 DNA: TGTGCCAGTCACTCCGGGGGCACAGATACGCAGTATTTT. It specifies CASHSGGTDTQYF.

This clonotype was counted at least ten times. In DNA, the CDR3 is TGTGCCAGCAGTCCCAGTGGACTAGCGGCCCCCGGGGAGCAGTTCTTC. Encoded protein: CASSPSGLAAPGEQFF. This chain joins TRBV2 and TRBJ2-1; 10 nucleotides align to TRBD2. This CDR3 comprises 16 residues. With 5 bases clipped from V and 10 bases from J, the junction kept 14 bases outside the gene matches. Germline V gene data show CDR1 as SNHLY and CDR2 as FYNNEI.

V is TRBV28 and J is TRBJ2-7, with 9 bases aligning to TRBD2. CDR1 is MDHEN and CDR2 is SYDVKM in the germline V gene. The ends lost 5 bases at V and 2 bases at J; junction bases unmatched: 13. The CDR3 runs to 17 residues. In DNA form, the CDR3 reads TGTGCCAGCAGTAGAGTGCGGGAGGGATTTTTGCCCTACGAGCAGTACTTC. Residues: CASSRVREGFLPYEQYF.

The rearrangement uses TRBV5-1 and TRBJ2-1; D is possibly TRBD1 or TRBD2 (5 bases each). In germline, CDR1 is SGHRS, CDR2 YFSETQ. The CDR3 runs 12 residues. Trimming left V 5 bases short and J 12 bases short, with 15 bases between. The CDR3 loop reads CASRRDAEVQFF. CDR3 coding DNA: TGCGCCAGCAGAAGGGACGCCGAGGTGCAGTTCTTC.

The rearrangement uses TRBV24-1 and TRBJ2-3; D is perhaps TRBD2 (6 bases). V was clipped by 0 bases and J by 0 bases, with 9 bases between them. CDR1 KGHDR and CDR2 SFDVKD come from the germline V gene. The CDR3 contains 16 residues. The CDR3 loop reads CATSDLGGDSTDTQYF. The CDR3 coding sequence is TGTGCCACCAGTGATTTGGGCGGGGACAGCACAGATACGCAGTATTTT.

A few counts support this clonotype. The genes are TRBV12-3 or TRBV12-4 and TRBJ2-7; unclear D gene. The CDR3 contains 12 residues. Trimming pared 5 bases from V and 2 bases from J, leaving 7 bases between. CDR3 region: CASSTHTYEQYF. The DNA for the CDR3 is TGTGCCAGCAGTACCCACACCTACGAGCAGTACTTC.

CDR3: CASSPTEQETQYF. The CDR3 DNA follows: TGTGCCAGCAGCCCGACAGAACAAGAGACCCAGTACTTC. This chain links TRBV7-3 with TRBJ2-5, with a tentative D call TRBD1 (5 bases). V lost 5 bases to trimming and J lost 2 bases, with 9 bases between them. The germline V gene has CDR1 SGHTA and CDR2 FQGTGA. The CDR3 consists of 13 residues.

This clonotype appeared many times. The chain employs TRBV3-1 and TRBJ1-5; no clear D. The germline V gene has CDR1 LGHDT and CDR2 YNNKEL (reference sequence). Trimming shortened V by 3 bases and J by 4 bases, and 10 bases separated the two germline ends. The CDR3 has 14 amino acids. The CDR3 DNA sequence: TGTGCCAGCAGCCATCAGGTGGGAAATCAGCCCCAGCATTTT. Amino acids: CASSHQVGNQPQHF. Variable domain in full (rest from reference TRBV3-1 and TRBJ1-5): DTAVSQTPKYLVTQMGNDKSIKCEQNLGHDTMYWYKQDSKKFLKIMFSYNNKELIINETVPNRFSPKSPDKAHLNLHINSLELGDSAVYFCASSHQVGNQPQHFGDGTRLSIL.

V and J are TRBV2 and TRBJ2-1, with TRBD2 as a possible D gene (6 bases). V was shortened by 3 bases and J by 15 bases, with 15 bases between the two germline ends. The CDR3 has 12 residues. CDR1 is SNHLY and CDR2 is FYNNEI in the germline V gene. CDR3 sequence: CASSDRDWRTFF. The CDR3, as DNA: TGTGCCAGCAGTGACCGGGACTGGAGGACGTTCTTC. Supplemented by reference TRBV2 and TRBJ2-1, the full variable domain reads EPEVTQTPSHQVTQMGQEVILRCVPISNHLYFYWYRQILGQKVEFLVSFYNNEISEKSEIFDDQFSVERPDGSNFTLKIRSTKLEDSAMYFCASSDRDWRTFFGPGTRLTVL.

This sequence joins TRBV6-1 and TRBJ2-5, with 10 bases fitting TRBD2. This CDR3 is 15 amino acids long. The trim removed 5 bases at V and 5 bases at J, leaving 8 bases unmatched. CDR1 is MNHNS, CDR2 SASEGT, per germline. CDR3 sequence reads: CASSPSSGRAETQYF. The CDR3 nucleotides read TGTGCCAGCAGTCCTTCTAGCGGGAGAGCCGAGACCCAGTACTTC.

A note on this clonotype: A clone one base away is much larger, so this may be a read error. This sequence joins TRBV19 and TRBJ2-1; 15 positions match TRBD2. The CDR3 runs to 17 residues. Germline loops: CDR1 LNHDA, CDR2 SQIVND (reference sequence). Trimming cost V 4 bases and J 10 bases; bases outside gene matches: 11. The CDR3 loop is CASSTQGLAGGPGEQFF. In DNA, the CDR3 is TGTGCCAGTAGTACCCAGGGACTAGCGGGAGGCCCGGGGGAGCAGTTCTTC.

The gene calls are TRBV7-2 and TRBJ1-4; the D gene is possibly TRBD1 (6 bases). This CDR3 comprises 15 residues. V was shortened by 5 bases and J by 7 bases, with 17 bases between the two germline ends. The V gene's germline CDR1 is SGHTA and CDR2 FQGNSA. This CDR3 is CASSGGWGGGEKLFF. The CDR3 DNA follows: TGTGCCAGCAGCGGGGGCTGGGGGGGCGGTGAAAAACTGTTTTTT.

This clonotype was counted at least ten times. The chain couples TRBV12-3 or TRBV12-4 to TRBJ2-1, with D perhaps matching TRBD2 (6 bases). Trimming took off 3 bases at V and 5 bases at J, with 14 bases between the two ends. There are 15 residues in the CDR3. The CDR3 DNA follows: TGTGCCAGCAGTTTCCGCCGGGCTAGCGACAATGAGCAGTTCTTC. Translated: CASSFRRASDNEQFF.

The CDR3 spells CASSQVRTDYEQYF. In DNA, the CDR3 is TGCGCCAGCAGCCAAGTGCGGACAGACTACGAGCAGTACTTC. The chain links TRBV4-1 to TRBJ2-7; D possibly corresponds to TRBD1 (6 bases). The CDR3 spans 14 residues. CDR1 MGHRA and CDR2 YSYEKL come from the germline V gene. Trimming cost V 1 base and J 3 bases, with 10 bases left between them.